These T cell receptor beta chains were read from a single sample in a study of T cells in Graves' hyperthyroidism and ophthalmopathy. A single record per CDR3 protein comes from TCRdb applying MiXCR to the multiplex PCR reads. The sample carries approximately 210,000 distinct CDR3 sequences, roughly 17% recorded once. Sequencing was performed on blood. These receptors originate from a man between 45 and 60 years old with Graves' hyperthyroidism. CDR3s include the opening cysteine and the closing phenylalanine or tryptophan. The D gene is left open where the match is weak. Clone size appears in some rows only: once, few, many, or a class for an expanded clone.

j_call,v_call,clone_size,d_call,cdr3_aa,cdr3_nt
TRBJ1-1,TRBV5-1,many,NA,CASSWGAGGLNTEAFF,TGCGCCAGCAGCTGGGGGGCAGGCGGGCTGAACACTGAAGCTTTCTTT
TRBJ1-1,TRBV5-1,many,NA,CASSSGEATEAFF,TGCGCCAGCAGCTCCGGCGAAGCCACTGAAGCTTTCTTT
TRBJ2-7,TRBV9,NA,TRBD1,CASSVEGASHEQYF,TGTGCCAGCAGCGTAGAGGGGGCTAGTCACGAGCAGTACTTC
TRBJ2-3,TRBV12-3/TRBV12-4,few,NA,CASSLAGEYTDTQYF,TGTGCCAGCAGTTTAGCGGGAGAGTATACAGATACGCAGTATTTT
TRBJ2-5,TRBV27,few,TRBD1,CASNTTPPDREETQYF,TGTGCCAGCAATACGACACCTCCGGACAGGGAAGAGACCCAGTACTTC
TRBJ1-2,TRBV12-3/TRBV12-4,many,NA,CASSFQESGYTF,TGTGCCAGCAGTTTCCAGGAGTCTGGCTACACCTTC
TRBJ1-6,TRBV5-6,NA,NA,CASSWGPAGHSPLHF,TGTGCCAGCAGCTGGGGCCCCGCGGGCCATTCACCCCTCCACTTT
TRBJ2-5,TRBV19,NA,NA,CASSTGTGGSAQYF,TGTGCCAGTAGTACTGGCACTGGGGGGAGTGCCCAGTACTTC
TRBJ2-2,TRBV30,few,TRBD2,CARGLAGAGELFF,TGTGCACGGGGACTAGCGGGAGCCGGGGAGCTGTTTTTT
TRBJ2-5,TRBV20-1,NA,TRBD1,CSARGQTETQYF,TGCAGTGCCCGGGGACAGACCGAGACCCAGTACTTC
TRBJ2-1,TRBV7-2,many,NA,CASTSYNEQFF,TGTGCCAGCACCTCGTACAATGAGCAGTTCTTC
TRBJ1-2,TRBV5-1,many,NA,CASSRSGRDYGYTF,TGCGCCAGCAGCCGGAGTGGGAGGGACTATGGCTACACCTTC
TRBJ2-7,TRBV29-1,many,TRBD2,CSVEVSGRSSYEQYF,TGCAGCGTTGAAGTTAGCGGGCGGAGCTCCTACGAGCAGTACTTC
TRBJ2-6,TRBV6-1,NA,NA,CASSYGGTASGANVLTF,TGTGCCAGCAGTTATGGCGGGACAGCCTCTGGGGCCAACGTCCTGACTTTC
TRBJ2-1,TRBV9,NA,NA,CASSVGVGEQFF,TGTGCCAGCAGCGTAGGAGTAGGGGAGCAGTTCTTC
TRBJ2-1,TRBV2,many,TRBD1,CASGRQGAGNEQFF,TGTGCCAGCGGACGACAGGGGGCGGGTAATGAGCAGTTCTTC
TRBJ2-1,TRBV5-6,NA,NA,CASSREDEQFF,TGTGCCAGCAGTCGAGAGGATGAGCAGTTCTTC
TRBJ2-7,TRBV10-3,NA,NA,CAISRQYDNEQYF,TGTGCCATCAGCAGACAGTACGACAACGAGCAGTACTTC
TRBJ1-1,TRBV9,NA,NA,CASSVGAGGLNTEAFF,TGTGCCAGCAGCGTAGGAGCAGGCGGATTGAACACTGAAGCTTTCTTT
TRBJ2-1,TRBV30,few,TRBD2,CAWSGGRAYNEQFF,TGTGCCTGGAGCGGCGGGAGGGCCTACAATGAGCAGTTCTTC
TRBJ1-4,TRBV5-1,NA,NA,CASSFSRATNEKLFF,TGCGCCAGCAGCTTTAGCAGGGCGACTAATGAAAAACTGTTTTTT
TRBJ2-1,TRBV11-2,many,NA,CASSLDESSYNEQFF,TGTGCCAGCAGCTTAGATGAGAGCTCCTACAATGAGCAGTTCTTC
TRBJ2-7,TRBV10-2,few,TRBD2,CASSGSQYEQYF,TGCGCCAGTAGCGGGAGTCAGTACGAGCAGTACTTC
TRBJ2-1,TRBV4-1,NA,NA,CASSQDRASYNEQFF,TGCGCCAGCAGCCAAGATCGGGCCTCCTACAATGAGCAGTTCTTC
TRBJ1-6,TRBV9,many,TRBD1,CASSKGQGGSPLHF,TGTGCCAGCAGCAAGGGACAGGGCGGATCACCCCTCCACTTT
TRBJ1-6,TRBV2,many,NA,CATTDNYNSPLHF,TGTGCCACGACAGATAATTATAATTCACCCCTCCACTTT
TRBJ2-1,TRBV2,many,NA,CASSDVGSPSSYNEQFF,TGTGCCAGCAGTGACGTCGGCAGCCCCAGCTCCTACAATGAGCAGTTCTTC
TRBJ2-3,TRBV9,few,TRBD1,CASSATGATDTQYF,TGTGCCAGCAGCGCGACAGGGGCGACAGATACGCAGTATTTT
TRBJ2-3,TRBV7-3,many,NA,CASSLVGGAGGDTQYF,TGTGCCAGCAGCTTGGTGGGGGGCGCTGGGGGAGATACGCAGTATTTT
TRBJ2-1,TRBV10-3,NA,NA,CAISESHSSYNEQFF,TGTGCCATCAGTGAGTCCCACTCCTCCTACAATGAGCAGTTCTTC
TRBJ2-5,TRBV3-1,many,TRBD1,CASSPRDSQETQYF,TGTGCCAGCAGCCCAAGGGACAGTCAAGAGACCCAGTACTTC
TRBJ2-5,TRBV28,many,NA,CASSLQARKETQYF,TGTGCCAGCAGTTTACAAGCCAGAAAAGAGACCCAGTACTTC
TRBJ2-7,TRBV3-1,few,NA,CASSQEGDTYEQYF,TGTGCCAGCAGCCAAGAGGGGGACACCTACGAGCAGTACTTC
TRBJ1-6,TRBV6-2/TRBV6-3,NA,NA,CASSKDPTSSPLHF,TGTGCCAGCAGTAAAGACCCGACATCCTCACCCCTCCACTTT
TRBJ2-7,TRBV20-1,many,NA,CSARDPNAGTYYEQYF,TGCAGTGCTAGAGATCCTAATGCGGGAACCTACTACGAGCAGTACTTC
TRBJ2-3,TRBV19,NA,TRBD1,CASSPRTGKPTDTQYF,TGTGCCAGTAGTCCTCGGACAGGGAAGCCCACAGATACGCAGTATTTT
TRBJ2-2,TRBV10-1,few,TRBD2,CASSSGRNTGELFF,TGCGCCAGCAGTAGCGGGAGGAACACCGGGGAGCTGTTTTTT
TRBJ2-4,TRBV11-2,many,NA,CASSLSVGEGANIQYF,TGTGCCAGCAGCTTATCAGTTGGGGAGGGGGCAAACATTCAGTACTTC
TRBJ2-1,TRBV11-3,many,NA,CASSLGTVVTGEQFF,TGTGCCAGCAGCCTCGGGACCGTTGTGACCGGGGAGCAGTTCTTC
TRBJ2-2,TRBV10-3,few,NA,CAISMGLNTGELFF,TGTGCCATCAGCATGGGACTGAACACCGGGGAGCTGTTTTTT
TRBJ1-5,TRBV7-3,many,NA,CASSLLKWDQPQHF,TGTGCCAGCAGCTTACTCAAATGGGATCAGCCCCAGCATTTT
TRBJ2-7,TRBV12-5,many,NA,CASGLVLTLDKYEQYF,TGTGCTAGTGGTTTGGTACTTACGCTAGACAAATACGAGCAGTACTTC
TRBJ2-1,TRBV28,many,NA,CASRLPGTNEQFF,TGTGCCAGCAGACTACCAGGGACTAATGAGCAGTTCTTC
TRBJ2-5,TRBV12-3/TRBV12-4,many,TRBD2,CASTFRGDWETQYF,TGTGCCAGCACGTTTCGGGGGGACTGGGAGACCCAGTACTTC
TRBJ2-6,TRBV7-9,many,NA,CASSLDGSANVLTF,TGTGCCAGCAGCTTAGACGGGTCTGCCAACGTCCTGACTTTC
TRBJ2-7,TRBV28,NA,NA,CASSLNWWNDQRGQYF,TGTGCCAGCAGTTTAAATTGGTGGAATGATCAACGGGGGCAGTACTTC
TRBJ1-1,TRBV4-1,few,NA,CASRGVPSTLNTEAFF,TGCGCCAGCAGAGGGGTTCCTTCGACCCTGAACACTGAAGCTTTCTTT
TRBJ2-3,TRBV6-6,many,NA,CASSYSTLAYTDTQYF,TGTGCCAGCAGTTACTCGACGCTAGCATACACAGATACGCAGTATTTT
TRBJ2-7,TRBV29-1,NA,NA,CSVKGEWGSYEQYF,TGCAGCGTTAAGGGCGAGTGGGGGTCCTACGAGCAGTACTTC
TRBJ1-2,TRBV20-1,few,TRBD1,CSARSSGGNRGLNYGYTF,TGCAGTGCTAGGAGCTCAGGGGGAAACAGGGGGCTCAACTATGGCTACACCTTC
TRBJ2-1,TRBV27,NA,TRBD2,CASRRTSAEFF,TGTGCCAGCCGCCGGACTAGCGCCGAGTTCTTC
TRBJ2-1,TRBV12-5,NA,NA,CASGSWDPSDNEQFF,TGTGCTAGTGGTTCCTGGGACCCATCTGACAATGAGCAGTTCTTC
TRBJ1-2,TRBV4-1,few,TRBD1,CASSRGPGQGSNGYTF,TGCGCCAGCAGCAGGGGACCAGGACAGGGGTCCAATGGCTACACCTTC
TRBJ2-7,TRBV11-1,many,NA,CASSEGRVTYEQYF,TGTGCCAGCAGCGAGGGGCGGGTCACCTACGAGCAGTACTTC
TRBJ1-1,TRBV7-2,few,TRBD1,CASSWDRGLTEASF,TGTGCCAGCAGCTGGGACAGGGGGCTTACTGAAGCTTCCTTT
TRBJ2-7,TRBV11-3,many,NA,CASSLGLIGSSYEQYF,TGTGCCAGCAGCTTAGGACTTATTGGAAGCTCCTACGAGCAGTACTTC
TRBJ1-2,TRBV5-1,many,NA,CASSQDLGVYGYTF,TGCGCCAGCAGCCAGGACTTAGGAGTCTATGGCTACACCTTC
TRBJ1-1,TRBV20-1,many,NA,CSAQDKANTEAFF,TGCAGTGCTCAAGATAAAGCAAACACTGAAGCTTTCTTT